This entry lists 27 T cell receptor beta chains sequenced from one sample in a study of CD8 T cells in Susac syndrome. When the RNA was reverse transcribed, random hexamers were used with an input of roughly 0.45 to 1 ug. Using its own MiXCR run on the immunoSEQ multiplex PCR reads, TCRdb lists one record per CDR3 protein. This table holds around 200,000 distinct CDR3 sequences, 95% found once. Material for sequencing was CD8+ T cells from PBMCs. The receptors stem from a human donor with Susac syndrome.

V usage is TRBV20-1 and J usage is TRBJ2-7, with 11 bases matching TRBD2. CDR3 length equals 17 residues. The junction had 13 bases not matched to a gene; V was cut back by 6 bases and J by 0 bases. Germline V CDR1 and CDR2: DFQATT, SNEGSKA (reference sequence). The CDR3 protein is CSANFLAGGHYSYEQYF. The CDR3 DNA is TGCAGTGCCAATTTTCTAGCGGGGGGTCACTACTCCTACGAGCAGTACTTC.

This chain connects TRBV13 to TRBJ2-1; 10 bases align to TRBD2. In germline, CDR1 is PRHDT, CDR2 FYEKMQ (reference sequence). Losses at the gene ends were 5 bases for V and 6 bases for J; bases not matched to a gene: 7. The CDR3 extends over 15 amino acids. Here the CDR3 reads CASSPTLAGGNEQFF. CDR3 coding DNA: TGTGCCAGCAGCCCCACCTTAGCGGGAGGCAATGAGCAGTTCTTC. The whole variable domain, remainder taken from reference TRBV13 and TRBJ2-1, is AAGVIQSPRHLIKEKRETATLKCYPIPRHDTVYWYQQGPGQDPQFLISFYEKMQSDKGSIPDRFSAQQFSDYHSELNMSSLELGDSALYFCASSPTLAGGNEQFFGPGTRLTVL.

The rearrangement joins TRBV13 to TRBJ2-5; 7 nucleotides align to TRBD2. The trim removed 5 bases at V and 5 bases at J, leaving 14 bases unmatched. Looked up from germline, CDR1 is PRHDT and CDR2 is FYEKMQ (reference sequence). This CDR3 comprises 16 residues. CDR3: CASSPSTGLGRETQYF. The CDR3 coding sequence is TGTGCCAGCAGCCCATCAACAGGTCTCGGGAGGGAGACCCAGTACTTC.

J is TRBJ2-1 and V is TRBV29-1, with 8 bases aligning to TRBD2. This CDR3 region has 14 residues. V shed 2 bases and J 7 bases; nucleotides not matched to a gene: 7. Germline V lookup: CDR1 SQVTM, CDR2 ANQGSEA. CDR3 residues: CSVEIQRERNEQFF. The CDR3 bases are TGCAGCGTTGAAATACAGCGGGAGCGAAATGAGCAGTTCTTC.

This rearrangement joins TRBV27 to TRBJ2-3; no clear D. V lost 3 bases to trimming and J lost 6 bases, with 13 bases between them. The CDR3 has 14 residues. Germline CDR1 reads MNHEY; CDR2 reads SMNVEV (reference sequence). The chain's CDR3 is CASSLTEPRDTQYF. CDR3 bases: TGTGCCAGCAGTTTGACGGAGCCAAGGGATACGCAGTATTTT.

V gene TRBV20-1 combines with J gene TRBJ2-5, with 10 bases matching TRBD2. Trimming removed 0 bases from V and 0 bases from J; junction bases left unmatched: 10. The CDR3 consists of 18 residues. Germline V gene lookup returns CDR1 DFQATT and CDR2 SNEGSKA (reference sequence). The CDR3 DNA is TGCAGTGCTAGAGACGACCTAGCGGGGGAGTTCTACCAAGAGACCCAGTACTTC. Translation gives CSARDDLAGEFYQETQYF.

V is TRBV30 and J is TRBJ2-7; maybe TRBD1 (5 bases). The length of the CDR3 is 12 residues. Germline CDR1 is GTSNPN and CDR2 is SVGIG (reference sequence). Trimming pared 1 base from V and 7 bases from J, leaving 11 bases between. The CDR3: CAWSEAGIEQYF. The CDR3 DNA reads TGTGCCTGGAGTGAGGCAGGGATTGAGCAGTACTTC.

The DNA for the CDR3 is TGCGCCAGCAGCTTGGGTTCGTCCGGGACGGGTAATGAAAAACTGTTTTTT. It translates to CASSLGSSGTGNEKLFF. The chain is built from TRBV5-1 and TRBJ1-4; D may be TRBD1 (5 bases). The CDR3 spans 17 residues. Germline CDR1 and CDR2: SGHRS and YFSETQ. V lost 0 bases to trimming and J lost 4 bases, with 16 bases between them.

The rearrangement links TRBV29-1 to TRBJ1-2, with TRBD1 matching over 9 bases. Losses at the gene ends were 6 bases for V and 7 bases for J; bases not matched to a gene: 3. This CDR3 region has 11 residues. The V gene's germline CDR1 is SQVTM and CDR2 ANQGSEA. CDR3: CSVGQGSGYTF. CDR3 coding DNA: TGCAGCGTGGGACAGGGTAGTGGCTACACCTTC. The full variable domain, its missing parts supplied by reference TRBV29-1 and TRBJ1-2, is SAVISQKPSRDICQRGTSLTIQCQVDSQVTMMFWYRQQPGQSLTLIATANQGSEATYESGFVIDKFPISRPNLTFSTLTVSNMSPEDSSIYLCSVGQGSGYTFGSGTRLTVV.

The V call is TRBV7-2, the J call TRBJ2-1; no firm D call. This CDR3 is built from 14 residues. Trimming left V 1 base short and J 5 bases short, with 9 bases between. The V gene's germline CDR1 is SGHTA and CDR2 FQGNSA. The CDR3 here is CASSLVGQNNEQFF. In DNA form, the CDR3 reads TGTGCCAGCAGCTTAGTTGGTCAGAACAATGAGCAGTTCTTC.

V and J are TRBV3-1 and TRBJ2-2, with a weak D call TRBD2 (5 bases). The V end was cut by 1 base, the J end by 5 bases, with 14 bases between. Germline-derived CDR1 and CDR2 are LGHDT and YNNKEL (reference sequence). The CDR3 is 16 amino acids. The CDR3 bases are TGTGCCAGCAGCCAAGGGTACGGGGAAGGAACCGGGGAGCTGTTTTTT. Amino acid sequence: CASSQGYGEGTGELFF.

The CDR3 DNA follows: TGTGCCAGCAGCTCTACCGGGACTAGGGTCTGGGTGGCCCAAGAGACCCAGTACTTC. Its translation is CASSSTGTRVWVAQETQYF. The chain employs TRBV7-9 and TRBJ2-5, with 8 bases matching TRBD2. CDR1 is SEHNR and CDR2 is FQNEAQ in the germline V gene (reference sequence). V lost 4 bases, J lost 1 base, and 17 bases stayed unmatched. CDR3 size: 19 residues.

The rearrangement links TRBV3-1 to TRBJ2-2, with 10 bases lining up with TRBD2. The germline V gene has CDR1 LGHDT and CDR2 YNNKEL (reference sequence). With V trimmed by 4 bases and J by 7 bases, 12 bases remained unmatched. The CDR3 spans 17 residues. CDR3 sequence (DNA): TGTGCCAGCAGCCCAATAGTTCTAGCGGGAGTCGACGGGGAGCTGTTTTTT. Residues: CASSPIVLAGVDGELFF.

The CDR3 region has the DNA TGTGCCACCAGCCCTGCGGAGGGGAGCTATGGCTACACCTTC. This codes for CATSPAEGSYGYTF. The V call is TRBV15, the J call TRBJ1-2, with a tentative D call TRBD1 (5 bases). Germline V gives CDR1 LNHNV, CDR2 YYDKDF (reference sequence). The CDR3 is 14 residues long. V was trimmed by 5 bases and J by 4 bases, leaving 14 bases between them.

The CDR3 is CSVRQENTGELFF. The CDR3 region has the DNA TGCAGCGTTCGGCAGGAGAACACCGGGGAGCTGTTTTTT. This chain joins TRBV29-1 and TRBJ2-2; D uncertain. In germline, CDR1 is SQVTM, CDR2 ANQGSEA. The CDR3 consists of 13 residues. V lost 5 bases and J 1 base, leaving 8 bases between the germline ends.

The chain joins TRBV5-1 to TRBJ1-4; 8 nucleotides match TRBD1. Germline CDR1 SGHRS, CDR2 YFSETQ. V trimming: 6 bases; J trimming: 6 bases; junction bases outside the gene matches: 10. The CDR3 has 15 amino acids. This CDR3 reads CASKRGQGGDEKLFF. CDR3 coding DNA: TGCGCCAGCAAGAGAGGACAGGGCGGTGATGAAAAACTGTTTTTT.

The V and J genes are TRBV5-1 and TRBJ2-1; D is possibly TRBD1 (6 bases). The germline CDR1 and CDR2 sequences are SGHRS and YFSETQ. V lost 6 bases, J lost 7 bases, and 8 bases lay in between. This CDR3 region has 11 residues. CDR3 bases: TGCGCCAGCACCCAGGGGAATGAGCAGTTCTTC. This gives the protein CASTQGNEQFF.

The chain links TRBV19 to TRBJ1-1; a possible D gene is TRBD1 (5 bases). From germline, CDR1 is LNHDA and CDR2 SQIVND (reference sequence). The CDR3 totals 15 residues. V lost 4 bases to trimming and J lost 1 base, with 13 bases between them. Here the CDR3 DNA reads TGTGCCAGTAGTACATTCGGGACGGGGAACACTGAAGCTTTCTTT. Its translation is CASSTFGTGNTEAFF.

The CDR3 sequence: CATSHPVPDTQYF. In nucleotides, the CDR3 is TGTGCCACCAGTCACCCCGTACCAGATACGCAGTATTTT. This chain joins TRBV24-1 and TRBJ2-3; D is unclear. The CDR3 consists of 13 residues. V was trimmed by 6 bases and J by 4 bases, leaving 10 bases between them. CDR1 and CDR2 from the germline V gene are KGHDR and SFDVKD.

This chain uses TRBV20-1 with TRBJ1-1; D not resolved. This CDR3 comprises 16 residues. Per germline, CDR1 DFQATT and CDR2 SNEGSKA (reference sequence). With 3 bases removed from V and 1 base from J, the gap between germline ends came to 18 bases. The DNA of the CDR3 is TGCAGTGCTAGTCACAACCCGGACTTTCAGAACACTGAAGCTTTCTTT. Encoded protein: CSASHNPDFQNTEAFF.

With regard to this clonotype: At one end the junction does not follow the germline gene, possibly because of a read error. The rearrangement joins TRBV3-1 to TRBJ2-5, with 9 bases fitting TRBD1. CDR1 and CDR2 (germline): LGHDT, YNNKEL (reference sequence). This CDR3 region has 11 residues. CDR3 in amino acids: CASSTRDRVHF. The CDR3, as DNA: TGTGCCAGCAGCACTCGGGACAGGGTCCACTTC.

The V and J genes are TRBV6-5 and TRBJ1-2; 10 nucleotides agree with TRBD1. The CDR3 extends over 15 amino acids. The junction had 3 bases not matched to a gene; V was cut back by 0 bases and J by 5 bases. The V gene's germline CDR1 is MNHEY and CDR2 SVGAGI. CDR3 residues: CASSYSVDRGYGYTF. CDR3 DNA sequence: TGTGCCAGCAGTTACTCTGTGGACAGGGGGTATGGCTACACCTTC.

This sequence joins TRBV29-1 and TRBJ1-2, with 7 nucleotides matching TRBD1. The CDR3 totals 11 residues. Germline V gives CDR1 SQVTM, CDR2 ANQGSEA. The J segment lost 8 bases and the V segment lost 3 bases, leaving 3 bases of the junction unmatched. CDR3 in amino acids: CSVDGQDGYTF. The CDR3 coding sequence is TGCAGCGTTGATGGACAGGACGGCTACACCTTC.

The rearrangement joins TRBV5-5 to TRBJ1-2, with D possibly TRBD1 on 5 matching bases. The CDR3 is made up of 12 amino acids. The V gene lost 4 bases and the J gene lost 8 bases, with 12 bases spanning the gap. CDR1 and CDR2 (germline): SGHKS, YYEKEE (reference sequence). Here the CDR3 DNA reads TGTGCCAGCAGCCCCCCAGGGATCGGCTACACCTTC. Amino acids: CASSPPGIGYTF.

The rearrangement joins TRBV20-1 to TRBJ1-4; no reliable D call. The CDR3 length is 13 residues. CDR1 is DFQATT and CDR2 is SNEGSKA in the germline V gene (reference sequence). Between the trimmed V and J ends, which lost 7 bases and 5 bases, there was a span of 14 bases. CDR3: CSGSPRINEKLFF. CDR3 in DNA: TGCAGTGGAAGTCCGCGGATAAATGAAAAACTGTTTTTT.

The chain couples TRBV4-2 to TRBJ1-1; D perhaps matches TRBD1 (5 bases). Per germline, CDR1 LGHNA and CDR2 YNFKEQ. Trimming stripped 4 bases from V and 1 base from J, with 10 bases between. The CDR3 has 14 amino acids. The CDR3 DNA reads TGTGCCAGCAGCCCGCCGACAGAGAACACTGAAGCTTTCTTT. This codes for CASSPPTENTEAFF.

The CDR3 DNA reads TGTGCCAGCAGTCCCGGACAGGGTCAATTCGGGACCCAGTACTTC. Residues: CASSPGQGQFGTQYF. The chain employs TRBV12-3 or TRBV12-4 and TRBJ2-5, with 8 bases fitting TRBD1. This CDR3 has 15 amino acids. After removal of 5 bases from V and 7 bases from J, the junction contained 12 bases not matched to a gene.